This is a list of T cell receptor beta chains from one sample in a study of T cells after yellow fever vaccination. TCRdb redid the calling of the 5' RACE reads with MiXCR, one entry per CDR3 protein. The sample shows some 100,000 distinct CDR3 sequences, 7.2% of them seen only once. Sequences were derived from CD4+ T cells sorted from PBMCs, sampled more than 40 days after the first yellow fever vaccination. The receptors were sampled from a man younger than 35 who received the YFV17D yellow fever vaccine. CDR3s include the opening cysteine and the closing phenylalanine or tryptophan. The D gene is left open where the match is weak. Clone size is shown for a subset of rows, as once, few, many or a class of expanded clone.

J gene | clone size | D gene | V gene | CDR3 protein | CDR3 DNA
TRBJ2-1 | medium-sized | . | TRBV5-4 | CASSGDYPSEQFF | TGTGCCAGCAGCGGAGACTATCCGAGTGAGCAGTTCTTC
TRBJ2-7 | many | . | TRBV7-2 | CASSFLYEQYF | TGTGCCAGCAGCTTTCTCTACGAGCAGTACTTC
TRBJ2-1 | many | . | TRBV11-2 | CASSPLVWGSHNEQFF | TGTGCCAGCAGCCCCCTAGTCTGGGGGAGCCACAATGAGCAGTTCTTC
TRBJ2-6 | . | TRBD1 | TRBV5-4 | CASMKRQGTSSGANVLTF | TGTGCCAGCATGAAAAGACAGGGGACTTCTTCTGGGGCCAACGTCCTGACTTTC
TRBJ2-1 | many | TRBD2 | TRBV6-1 | CASSESSGRDEQFF | TGTGCCAGCAGTGAGTCTAGCGGGAGGGATGAGCAGTTCTTC
TRBJ2-1 | many | . | TRBV7-2 | CASSPSWVSDEQFF | TGTGCCAGCAGCCCTTCTTGGGTTAGCGATGAGCAGTTCTTC
TRBJ2-3 | many | TRBD2 | TRBV29-1 | CSVDRRGGTDTQYF | TGCAGCGTTGACAGGCGGGGGGGCACAGATACGCAGTATTTT
TRBJ1-6 | many | . | TRBV3-1 | CASSQDPLTAAVHPLGSYNSPLHF | TGTGCCAGCAGCCAAGACCCACTCACGGCGGCAGTTCACCCCCTGGGATCCTATAATTCACCCCTCCACTTT
TRBJ2-5 | many | . | TRBV12-3/TRBV12-4 | CASTGLGLETQYF | TGTGCCAGCACCGGCCTGGGACTAGAGACCCAGTACTTC
TRBJ1-3 | many | . | TRBV7-9 | CASSGRAGNTIYF | TGTGCCAGCAGCGGCAGGGCTGGAAACACCATATATTTT
TRBJ2-5 | many | . | TRBV5-1 | CASSVDSFQETQYF | TGCGCCAGCAGCGTCGACAGCTTCCAAGAGACCCAGTACTTC
TRBJ1-6 | many | . | TRBV5-1 | CASSLDRVNSPLHF | TGCGCCAGCAGCTTGGACAGGGTTAACTCACCCCTCCACTTT
TRBJ1-4 | . | . | TRBV2 | CATNLRGADEKLFF | TGTGCCACCAATCTCAGAGGGGCTGATGAAAAACTGTTTTTT
TRBJ1-3 | many | . | TRBV5-1 | CASSLHSGNTIYF | TGCGCCAGCAGCTTGCACTCTGGAAACACCATATATTTT
TRBJ2-2 | few | TRBD1 | TRBV18 | CASSAGQGRNGGELFF | TGTGCCAGCTCAGCAGGACAGGGGAGGAATGGCGGGGAGCTGTTTTTT
TRBJ2-1 | many | . | TRBV20-1 | CSAAWLLNNEQFF | TGCAGTGCTGCGTGGCTCCTCAACAATGAGCAGTTCTTC
TRBJ2-1 | many | . | TRBV7-2 | CASSPQGNEQFF | TGTGCCAGCAGCCCCCAGGGGAATGAGCAGTTCTTC
TRBJ1-1 | many | . | TRBV11-2 | CASSLDPAVNTEAFF | TGTGCCAGCAGCTTAGACCCGGCGGTAAACACTGAAGCTTTCTTT